The 30 T cell receptor beta chains in this list originate from one sample, sequenced in a study of T cells in Graves' hyperthyroidism and ophthalmopathy. RNA transcripts yielded amplified TCR beta CDR3 regions. An initial round of RT-PCR targeting the TCR CDR3 relied on the HTBI primer set. TCRdb passed the multiplex PCR reads through MiXCR, listing each CDR3 protein once. The sample consists of hundreds of thousands of distinct CDR3 sequences, 46% of them appearing once. Sample: peripheral blood or thyroid tissue (not recorded which). These receptors were collected from a woman aged 18-30 years with Graves' hyperthyroidism.

This clonotype was recorded a few times. V gene TRBV29-1 combines with J gene TRBJ2-5; D is unresolved. Germline V gene data show CDR1 as SQVTM and CDR2 as ANQGSEA. This CDR3 is built from 9 residues. V lost 7 bases to trimming and J lost 4 bases, with 4 bases between them. The CDR3 DNA reads as TGCAGCGGGAGAGAGACCCAGTACTTC. Translated: CSGRETQYF. The entire variable domain, with the rest obtained from reference TRBV29-1 and TRBJ2-5, is as follows: SAVISQKPSRDICQRGTSLTIQCQVDSQVTMMFWYRQQPGQSLTLIATANQGSEATYESGFVIDKFPISRPNLTFSTLTVSNMSPEDSSIYLCSGRETQYFGPGTRLLVL.

This sequence joins TRBV2 and TRBJ1-2; possible D gene TRBD1, 5 bases. Germline CDR1 and CDR2: SNHLY and FYNNEI. V lost 5 bases and J 2 bases, leaving 18 bases between the germline ends. The CDR3 has 16 amino acids. CDR3 in DNA: TGTGCCAGCAGTCCCACCCGGGGCATACTGAACTATGGCTACACCTTC. Translated: CASSPTRGILNYGYTF.

This clonotype was detected only a few times. The chain carries TRBV19 and TRBJ1-1; TRBD1 is a possible D gene (5 bases). The CDR3 totals 14 residues. Trimming pared 6 bases from V and 3 bases from J, leaving 14 bases between. Per the germline V gene, CDR1 is LNHDA and CDR2 is SQIVND (reference sequence). In nucleotides, the CDR3 is TGTGCCAGTAGGATGGGGACTTTGGACACTGAAGCTTTCTTT. Protein sequence: CASRMGTLDTEAFF.

This clonotype was counted a single time. A much bigger clone sits one base away, suggesting this may be a read error. The CDR3 reads CASSFVGGGVGTEAFF. CDR3 bases: TGTGCCAGCAGCTTCGTTGGGGGAGGGGTTGGCACTGAAGCTTTCTTT. The V and J genes are TRBV7-9 and TRBJ1-1; D possibly corresponds to TRBD1 (5 bases). The CDR3 length is 16 residues. The germline V gene encodes CDR1 SEHNR and CDR2 FQNEAQ (reference sequence). V shed 3 bases and J shed 4 bases, with 18 bases lying between them.

This clonotype was observed many times. The chain links TRBV5-1 to TRBJ1-2; D is perhaps TRBD1 (5 bases). The CDR3 contains 12 residues. Looked up from germline, CDR1 is SGHRS and CDR2 is YFSETQ. V was cut by 2 bases and J by 5 bases, with 7 bases left in between. CDR3 loop: CASSLGTYGYTF. The DNA for the CDR3 is TGCGCCAGCAGCTTAGGGACGTATGGCTACACCTTC.

This clonotype has more than one count but fewer than ten. The V gene is TRBV7-9, the J gene TRBJ2-6; D is unresolved. This CDR3 has 16 amino acids. Between the trimmed V and J ends, which lost 5 bases and 0 bases, there was a span of 11 bases. CDR1 is SEHNR, CDR2 FQNEAQ, per germline (reference sequence). This CDR3 is CASSQEIGSGANVLTF. In DNA form, the CDR3 reads TGTGCCAGCAGCCAAGAGATCGGCTCTGGGGCCAACGTCCTGACTTTC. The complete variable domain, with remaining parts taken from reference TRBV7-9 and TRBJ2-6, reads DTGVSQNPRHKITKRGQNVTFRCDPISEHNRLYWYRQTLGQGPEFLTYFQNEAQLEKSRLLSDRFSAERPKGSFSTLEIQRTEQGDSAMYLCASSQEIGSGANVLTFGAGSRLTVL.

There are a few counts of this clonotype. The V gene is TRBV2, the J gene TRBJ2-7; TRBD1 matches 7 bases. Germline-derived CDR1 and CDR2 are SNHLY and FYNNEI. The CDR3 runs 12 residues. The V and J ends lost 5 bases and 10 bases, in that order; junction bases with no gene match: 8. The CDR3 DNA reads TGTGCCAGCAGTAGAGGACAGGATAAACAGTACTTC. Translated, it gives CASSRGQDKQYF.

This clonotype has ten or more counts. The genes are TRBV10-3 and TRBJ1-6; possibly TRBD1 for D (5 bases). V gave up 6 bases and J gave up 7 bases, with 13 bases separating them. Germline V CDR1 and CDR2: ENHRY, SYGVKD. This CDR3 is built from 14 residues. This chain's CDR3 is CAIRKAGRNSPLHF. The CDR3 coding sequence is TGTGCCATCAGGAAGGCAGGGCGGAATTCACCCCTCCACTTT.

This clonotype was recorded once. The rearrangement uses TRBV29-1 and TRBJ2-5, with TRBD1 as a possible D gene (6 bases). Germline CDR1 reads SQVTM; CDR2 reads ANQGSEA. This CDR3 is 15 amino acids long. The V end lost 7 bases, the J end lost 1 base, and 19 bases lay between the germline ends. The chain's CDR3 is CSASSRDRFQETQYF. The CDR3, as DNA: TGCAGCGCATCCAGTCGAGACAGGTTCCAAGAGACCCAGTACTTC.

This clonotype has at least ten counts. This rearrangement joins TRBV24-1 to TRBJ1-5, with 7 bases fitting TRBD1. Germline V gene sequence: CDR1 KGHDR, CDR2 SFDVKD. V was pared by 4 bases and J by 7 bases, with 6 bases of the junction left unmatched. The CDR3 length is 14 residues. CDR3 bases: TGTGCCACCAGTGAGGCAGGGGGGAGACAGCCCCAGCATTTT. This translates into CATSEAGGRQPQHF.

About this clonotype itself: One end of the junction does not line up with germline, which may come from a read error. The chain is built from TRBV15 and TRBJ2-6; D gene uncertain. The CDR3 spans 18 residues. The germline gives CDR1 LNHNV, CDR2 YYDKDF (reference sequence). The CDR3 is CDTSRGGPPDSGANVLTF. CDR3 nucleotides: TGTGACACCAGCAGAGGCGGTCCTCCTGACTCTGGGGCCAACGTCCTGACTTTC.

The chain joins TRBV11-2 to TRBJ1-5; D might be TRBD1 (5 bases). The germline gives CDR1 SGHAT, CDR2 FQNNGV. V lost 1 base and J lost 0, with 19 bases in between. The CDR3 sequence is 19 residues long. The CDR3 DNA sequence: TGTGCCAGCAGCTTAGGTCCAGGGCGAGGACGGTATAGCAATCAGCCCCAGCATTTT. This gives the protein CASSLGPGRGRYSNQPQHF.

With regard to this clonotype: A much bigger clone sits one base away, suggesting this may be a read error. The rearrangement joins TRBV7-2 to TRBJ1-1; 9 positions match TRBD1. The J segment lost 6 bases and the V segment lost 5 bases, leaving 1 base of the junction unmatched. Looked up from germline, CDR1 is SGHTA and CDR2 is FQGNSA. This CDR3 is built from 12 residues. Here the CDR3 DNA reads TGTGCCAGCAGCCGGGACAGGGCTGAAGCTTTCTTT. Its translation is CASSRDRAEAFF. The full variable domain, in which reference TRBV7-2 and TRBJ1-1 provide the parts outside the CDR3, is GAGVSQSPSNKVTEKGKDVELRCDPISGHTALYWYRQSLGQGLEFLIYFQGNSAPDKSGLPSDRFSAERTGGSVSTLTIQRTQQEDSAVYLCASSRDRAEAFFGQGTRLTVV.

The V and J genes are TRBV6-1 and TRBJ2-7; no clear D gene. The CDR3 sequence is 16 residues long. V was clipped by 2 bases and J by 2 bases, with 16 bases between them. Germline CDR1 reads MNHNS; CDR2 reads SASEGT. CDR3 DNA sequence: TGTGCCAGCAGTGAATCCCTTTACGACACCGCCTACGAGCAGTACTTC. Its protein is CASSESLYDTAYEQYF.

To note about this clonotype: The DNA is omitted, as the CDR3 cannot be located on it reliably, and the CDR3 follows TCRdb's listing. CDR3 residues: CACSARAGTPKRGYTF. The rearrangement joins TRBV25-1 to TRBJ1-2. From germline, CDR1 is MGHDK and CDR2 SYGVNS. The CDR3 totals 16 residues, both ends included.

The V and J genes are TRBV5-1 and TRBJ1-6; D remains ambiguous. Trimming stripped 2 bases from V and 7 bases from J, with 13 bases between. This CDR3 is built from 15 residues. Germline lookup yields CDR1 SGHRS and CDR2 YFSETQ. The CDR3 DNA is TGCGCCAGCAGCTTCACAGCGTGGTGGAATTCACCCCTCCACTTT. It encodes CASSFTAWWNSPLHF.

The rearrangement uses TRBV7-9 and TRBJ1-6; D is perhaps TRBD1 (6 bases). The CDR3 runs 13 residues. Looked up from germline, CDR1 is SEHNR and CDR2 is FQNEAQ (reference sequence). V was clipped by 5 bases and J by 8 bases, with 10 bases between them. The CDR3 loop reads CASSGDNYSPLHF. The CDR3 nucleotides are TGTGCCAGCAGCGGGGACAATTATTCACCCCTCCACTTT.

The chain couples TRBV20-1 to TRBJ1-2; no clear D. The CDR3 is 13 residues long. The germline V gene encodes CDR1 DFQATT and CDR2 SNEGSKA (reference sequence). V dropped 1 base and J dropped 8 bases, with 14 bases sitting between them. The CDR3 nucleotides read TGCAGTGCTAGAGGATCTGGGGAAGTGGGCTACACCTTC. Its translation is CSARGSGEVGYTF.

At least ten counts were recorded for this clonotype. The chain joins TRBV29-1 to TRBJ1-1, with 9 bases identical to TRBD1. CDR3 length: 14 residues. Germline CDR1 reads SQVTM; CDR2 reads ANQGSEA. V trimming: 3 bases; J trimming: 5 bases; junction bases outside the gene matches: 7. Here the CDR3 DNA reads TGCAGCGTTGAGGAAGACAGGGGGTGGACTGAAGCTTTCTTT. It yields the protein CSVEEDRGWTEAFF. Full variable domain (missing parts from reference TRBV29-1 and TRBJ1-1): SAVISQKPSRDICQRGTSLTIQCQVDSQVTMMFWYRQQPGQSLTLIATANQGSEATYESGFVIDKFPISRPNLTFSTLTVSNMSPEDSSIYLCSVEEDRGWTEAFFGQGTRLTVV.

The chain combines TRBV7-2 with TRBJ1-6; D is uncertain. The germline gives CDR1 SGHTA, CDR2 FQGNSA. The CDR3 spans 12 residues. V was clipped by 1 base and J by 13 bases, with 8 bases between them. In DNA form, the CDR3 reads TGTGCCAGCAGCTTAGAGGGAAGGCCCCTCCACTTT. Its protein product is CASSLEGRPLHF.

In this sample, this clonotype turned up a few times. V gene TRBV7-3 combines with J gene TRBJ2-7; tentatively, D is TRBD1 (6 bases). The CDR3 runs to 16 residues. The germline V gene has CDR1 SGHTA and CDR2 FQGTGA. V dropped 5 bases and J dropped 0 bases, with 17 bases sitting between them. The CDR3 spells CASSPSGESSSYEQYF. The CDR3 DNA is TGTGCCAGCAGCCCCTCAGGGGAGTCGAGCTCCTACGAGCAGTACTTC.

This clonotype showed up just a few times. The chain has TRBV29-1 and TRBJ1-5; 10 bases align to TRBD1. The germline CDR1 and CDR2 sequences are SQVTM and ANQGSEA. This CDR3 region has 14 residues. Trimming removed 7 bases from V and 4 bases from J; junction bases left unmatched: 7. The CDR3 nucleotides are TGCAGCGCTAGACAGGGGGCATTTAATCAGCCCCAGCATTTT. This translates into CSARQGAFNQPQHF.

The V and J genes are TRBV24-1 and TRBJ2-7; TRBD1 agrees at 10 bases. Germline V CDR1 and CDR2: KGHDR, SFDVKD. V was clipped by 3 bases and J by 4 bases; unmatched bases: 5. This CDR3 comprises 15 residues. The CDR3 nucleotides are TGTGCCACCAGTGATGCCGGGACAGGGGAGTACGAGCAGTACTTC. This encodes CATSDAGTGEYEQYF.

The gene calls are TRBV5-6 and TRBJ2-7; no firm D call. CDR3 size: 12 residues. V was clipped by 4 bases and J by 0 bases, with 5 bases between them. Germline assignment: CDR1 SGHDT and CDR2 YYEEEE. The CDR3 loop is CASSQASYEQYF. CDR3 sequence (DNA): TGTGCCAGCAGCCAGGCCTCCTACGAGCAGTACTTC.

A single count supports this clonotype. V and J are TRBV10-3 and TRBJ2-5; D possibly corresponds to TRBD1 (6 bases). The CDR3 covers 14 residues. The V end was cut by 11 bases, the J end by 2 bases, with 18 bases between. The germline gives CDR1 ENHRY, CDR2 SYGVKD. Here the CDR3 DNA reads TGTGCCGGCAGTTCAGGGGCATTTCAAGAGACCCAGTACTTC. Its protein is CAGSSGAFQETQYF.

The V and J genes are TRBV7-9 and TRBJ1-2, with a weak D call TRBD1 (5 bases). The CDR3 contains 16 residues. With 2 bases removed from V and 6 bases from J, the gap between germline ends came to 19 bases. In germline, CDR1 is SEHNR, CDR2 FQNEAQ (reference sequence). In DNA, the CDR3 is TGTGCCAGCAGCTTAAGCAGCAGGGAGGGTACGGATGGCTACACCTTC. The encoded protein is CASSLSSREGTDGYTF.

The rearrangement links TRBV29-1 to TRBJ1-2; D unclear. V gave up 0 bases and J gave up 1 base, with 6 bases separating them. This CDR3 spans 13 amino acids. CDR1 is SQVTM and CDR2 is ANQGSEA in the germline V gene. The CDR3 sequence: CSVEDADNYGYTF. The CDR3 region has the DNA TGCAGCGTTGAAGATGCAGATAACTATGGCTACACCTTC.

The chain has TRBV5-1 and TRBJ2-5; D might be TRBD1 (6 bases). Deletions cut 0 bases from V and 7 bases from J, with 10 bases between. CDR1 is SGHRS, CDR2 YFSETQ, per germline. The CDR3 has 13 amino acids. CDR3 in amino acids: CASSLAGGRTQYF. DNA of the CDR3: TGCGCCAGCAGCTTGGCTGGGGGCCGGACCCAGTACTTC.

This clonotype came up many times. This chain uses TRBV6-6 with TRBJ2-7; 8 nucleotides line up with TRBD2. The CDR3 contains 14 residues. Germline V gene lookup returns CDR1 MNHNY and CDR2 SVGAGI (reference sequence). The V segment lost 2 bases and the J segment 3 bases; nucleotides outside the gene matches: 3. The DNA of the CDR3 is TGTGCCAGCAGTTACCGCAGCGGGAGCTACGAGCAGTACTTC. Translated: CASSYRSGSYEQYF.

The chain carries TRBV15 and TRBJ1-5, with a possible D match to TRBD1 (5 bases). Germline-derived CDR1 and CDR2 are LNHNV and YYDKDF (reference sequence). Trimming left V 0 bases short and J 2 bases short, with 8 bases between. The CDR3 length is 15 residues. The CDR3 bases are TGTGCCACCAGCAGAGATGGGGACGGCAATCAGCCCCAGCATTTT. Its protein product is CATSRDGDGNQPQHF.